This is a list of T cell receptor beta chains from one sample in a study of T cell changes during pregnancy in multiple sclerosis. The method was immunoSEQ multiplex PCR; TCRdb's version includes in-frame clones alone and lacks a portion of them. The profile shows about 100,000 clones, 92% of them singletons. The material was peripheral blood, obtained after pregnancy. These receptors originate from a female donor with multiple sclerosis, enrolled in a pregnancy study. CDR3s include the opening cysteine and the closing phenylalanine or tryptophan. A D gene is named only where the DNA matches it firmly.

v_call	j_call	d_call	cdr3_aa
TRBV6-6	TRBJ1-2	TRBD1	CASIPRGSGNGYTF
TRBV19	TRBJ1-1	-	CASSPWGGTEAFF
TRBV10-3	TRBJ1-6	TRBD1	CAISTGVGNSPLHF
TRBV5-8	TRBJ2-7	TRBD2	CASSAISGRAYEQYF
TRBV19	TRBJ1-5	TRBD1	CASSMIRGTGGNQPQHF
TRBV19	TRBJ1-2	TRBD1	CASSPPGLLGTGDEDYTF
TRBV4-3	TRBJ1-2	-	CASSQDFDRHNYGYTF
TRBV19	TRBJ2-1	TRBD1	CATSTGQRQFF
TRBV5-1	TRBJ2-3	TRBD2	CASSLGTSGMIGDTQYF
TRBV29-1	TRBJ2-1	TRBD2	CSVGGTSGSILEQFF
TRBV28	TRBJ2-7	-	CASSRTIYEQYF
TRBV10-3	TRBJ1-1	-	CASRGGAEAFF
TRBV7-8	TRBJ2-1	-	CASSPRLVHEQFF
TRBV28	TRBJ2-5	TRBD2	CASSLGREWGVPGETQYF
TRBV7-6	TRBJ1-5	-	CASSLRGSNQPQHF
TRBV11-3	TRBJ2-2	-	CASSLESYTGELFF
TRBV7-3	TRBJ2-3	-	CASSHRLGDTQYF
TRBV7-2	TRBJ2-7	TRBD2	CASSQPSGGGAYEQYF
TRBV21-1	TRBJ1-5	-	CASSKLPGASNQPQHF
TRBV4-1	TRBJ1-5	-	CASSQAVTLQPQHF
TRBV10-3	TRBJ2-3	-	CAISDPDRQNTDTQYF
TRBV6-5	TRBJ1-1	-	CASIPGAWAEAFF
TRBV28	TRBJ2-7	-	CASSFIYEQYF
TRBV29-1	TRBJ2-7	TRBD1	CSVHDRVDEQYF
TRBV30	TRBJ1-3	-	CAWSLQVSGNTIYF
TRBV4-2	TRBJ2-1	TRBD1	CASSQTGDPYNEQFF
TRBV11-3	TRBJ1-1	-	CASSLSGGGVAFF
TRBV19	TRBJ1-5	-	CASSILGANQPQHF
TRBV10-3	TRBJ2-2	-	CAISESRGRDTGELFF
TRBV10-3	TRBJ2-3	TRBD1	CAISRGQGDTQYF
TRBV10-3	TRBJ1-2	-	CAISKSGLSNGYTF
TRBV9	TRBJ2-2	TRBD1	CASSATTGDTGELFF
TRBV19	TRBJ2-1	-	CAIRGGVRNEQFF
TRBV6-5	TRBJ1-3	-	CASSYSAGAGNTIYF
TRBV5-1	TRBJ1-6	-	CASSSNLRQSSYNSPLHF
TRBV28	TRBJ2-3	-	CASTPRANTPSTDTQYF
TRBV5-1	TRBJ2-7	TRBD2	CASSLTASGRAQGSYEQYF
TRBV4-2	TRBJ1-5	TRBD1	CASSQEARGRGSNQPQHF
TRBV28	TRBJ1-2	-	CASTTQGPHGYTF
TRBV9	TRBJ2-1	-	CASSVAGSASSYNEQFF
TRBV19	TRBJ2-2	-	CATEGQRNTGELFF